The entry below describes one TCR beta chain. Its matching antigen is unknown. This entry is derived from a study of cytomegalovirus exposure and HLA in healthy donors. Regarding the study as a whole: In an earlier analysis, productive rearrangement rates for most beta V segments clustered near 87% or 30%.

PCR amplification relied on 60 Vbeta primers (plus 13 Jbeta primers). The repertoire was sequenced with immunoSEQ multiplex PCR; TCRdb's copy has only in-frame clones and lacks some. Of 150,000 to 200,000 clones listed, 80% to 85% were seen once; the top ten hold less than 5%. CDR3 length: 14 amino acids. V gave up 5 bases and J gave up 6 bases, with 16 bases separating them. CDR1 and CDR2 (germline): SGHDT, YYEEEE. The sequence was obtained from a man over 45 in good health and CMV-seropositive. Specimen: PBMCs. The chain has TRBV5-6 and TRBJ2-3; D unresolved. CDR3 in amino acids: CASSFPFEVDTQYF. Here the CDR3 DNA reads TGTGCCAGCAGTTTCCCTTTCGAGGTGGATACGCAGTATTTT.